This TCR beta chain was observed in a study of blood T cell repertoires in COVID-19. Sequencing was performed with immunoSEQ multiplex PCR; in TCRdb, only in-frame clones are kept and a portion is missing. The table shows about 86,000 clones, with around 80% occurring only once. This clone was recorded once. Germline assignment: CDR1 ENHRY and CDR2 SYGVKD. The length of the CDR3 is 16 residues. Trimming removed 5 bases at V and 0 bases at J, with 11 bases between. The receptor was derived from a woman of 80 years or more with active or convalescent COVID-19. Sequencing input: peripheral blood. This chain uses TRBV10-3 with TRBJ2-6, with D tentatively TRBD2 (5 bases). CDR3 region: CAISRTANSGANVLTF. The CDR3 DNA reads TGTGCCATCAGTCGGACTGCCAACTCTGGGGCCAACGTCCTGACTTTC.